This T cell receptor (beta chain) was sequenced in a study of Ad26.COV2.S vaccination and SARS-CoV-2 variants. Study at large: Intramuscular Ad26.COV2.S doses were given once or twice, 56 days apart.

CDR3 length: 12 amino acids. V lost 8 bases to trimming and J lost 4 bases, with 8 bases between them. The germline V gene has CDR1 MNHNY and CDR2 SVGAGI (reference sequence). For this clone: Its antigen remains unknown.

The study, taken as a whole, reports: Vaccine recipients surpassed placebo recipients in spike-specific TCR breadth. Following vaccination, spike-specific CD8+ and CD4+ T cell responses reportedly exhibited substantial breadth.

As for treatment: over 15 received Ad26.COV2.S at low or high dose, single or two shots; about 5 received placebo; per-sample allocation not given. Sampling was performed 63 days after the first vaccine or placebo injection. An Ad26 vector that expressed Wuhan-strain SARS-CoV-2 spike constituted the vaccine. The method was immunoSEQ multiplex PCR; TCRdb's version includes in-frame clones alone and lacks a portion of them. The sample has roughly 300,000 clones; around 89% are singletons. The chain has TRBV6-6 and TRBJ2-2; tentatively, D is TRBD1 (6 bases). The clonotype originates from a person between 18 and 65 years old who received the Ad26.COV2.S COVID-19 vaccine or a placebo. Material: peripheral blood, obtained in a trial of Ad26.COV2.S vaccine versus placebo. DNA for the CDR3: TGTGCCAGCCGACAGGTCACCGGGGAGCTGTTTTTT. Translation: CASRQVTGELFF.